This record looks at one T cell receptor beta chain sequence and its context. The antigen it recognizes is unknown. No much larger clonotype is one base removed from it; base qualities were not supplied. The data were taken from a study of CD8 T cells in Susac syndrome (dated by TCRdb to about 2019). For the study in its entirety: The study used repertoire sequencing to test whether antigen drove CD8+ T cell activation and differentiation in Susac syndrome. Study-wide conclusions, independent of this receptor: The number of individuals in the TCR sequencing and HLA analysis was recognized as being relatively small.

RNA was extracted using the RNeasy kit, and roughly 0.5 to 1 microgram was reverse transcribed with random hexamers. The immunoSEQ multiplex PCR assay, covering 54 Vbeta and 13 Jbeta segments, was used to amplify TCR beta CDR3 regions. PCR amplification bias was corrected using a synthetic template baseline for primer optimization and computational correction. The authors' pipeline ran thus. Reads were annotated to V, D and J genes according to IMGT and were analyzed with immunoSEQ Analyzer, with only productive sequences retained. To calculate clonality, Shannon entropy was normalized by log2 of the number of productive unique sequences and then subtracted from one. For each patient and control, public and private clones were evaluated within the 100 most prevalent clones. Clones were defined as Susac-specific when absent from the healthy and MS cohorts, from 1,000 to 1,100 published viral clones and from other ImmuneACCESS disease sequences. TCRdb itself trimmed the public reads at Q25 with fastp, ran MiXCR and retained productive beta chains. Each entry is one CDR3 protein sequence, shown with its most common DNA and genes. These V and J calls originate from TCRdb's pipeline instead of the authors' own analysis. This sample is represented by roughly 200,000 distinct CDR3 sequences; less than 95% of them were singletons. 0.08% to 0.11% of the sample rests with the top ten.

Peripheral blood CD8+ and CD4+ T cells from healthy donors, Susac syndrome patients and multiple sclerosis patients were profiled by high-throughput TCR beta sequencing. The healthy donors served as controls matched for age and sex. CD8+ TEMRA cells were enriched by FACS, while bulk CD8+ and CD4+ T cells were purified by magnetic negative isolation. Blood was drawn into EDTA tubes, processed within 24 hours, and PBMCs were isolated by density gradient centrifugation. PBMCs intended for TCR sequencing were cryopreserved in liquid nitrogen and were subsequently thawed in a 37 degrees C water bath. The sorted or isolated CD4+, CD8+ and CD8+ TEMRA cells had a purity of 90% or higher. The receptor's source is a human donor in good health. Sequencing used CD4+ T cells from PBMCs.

The CDR3 in this case is CASSLEGAFSTGEQYF. The DNA is TGTGCCAGCAGTTTAGAGGGTGCGTTTAGCACGGGGGAGCAGTACTTC. The V and J segments used are TRBV27 and TRBJ2-7; a tentative D match to TRBD2 spans 5 bases. The CDR3 starts with the cysteine, ends with the phenylalanine, and has 16 residues. Only the CDR3 region is kept as DNA, spanning 48 bases read in frame from base 1. The germline V gene (reference sequence) provides CDR1 MNHEY and CDR2 SMNVEV. V drops 2 bases and J drops 7 bases, leaving 21 bases in between.